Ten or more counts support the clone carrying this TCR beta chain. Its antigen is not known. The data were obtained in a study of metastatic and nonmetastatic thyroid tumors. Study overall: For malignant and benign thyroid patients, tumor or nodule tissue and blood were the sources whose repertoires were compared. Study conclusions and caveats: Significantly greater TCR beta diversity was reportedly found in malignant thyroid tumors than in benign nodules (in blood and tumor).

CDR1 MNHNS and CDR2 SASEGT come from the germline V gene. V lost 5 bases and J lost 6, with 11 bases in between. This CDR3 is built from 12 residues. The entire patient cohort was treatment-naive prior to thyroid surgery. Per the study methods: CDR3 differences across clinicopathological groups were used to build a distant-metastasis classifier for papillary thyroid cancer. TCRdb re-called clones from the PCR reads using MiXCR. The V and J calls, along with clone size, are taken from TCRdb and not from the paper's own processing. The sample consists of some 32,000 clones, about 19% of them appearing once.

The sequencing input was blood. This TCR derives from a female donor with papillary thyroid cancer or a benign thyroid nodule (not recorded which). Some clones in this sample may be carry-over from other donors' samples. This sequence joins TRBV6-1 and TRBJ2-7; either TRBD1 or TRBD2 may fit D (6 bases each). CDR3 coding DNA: TGTGCCAGCAGTCAGAAGGGGGGCGAGCAGTACTTC. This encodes CASSQKGGEQYF.